Listed below are T cell receptor beta chains from one sample, sequenced in a study of blood T cell repertoires in COVID-19. This table comes from immunoSEQ multiplex PCR, and its TCRdb copy is limited to in-frame clones, with some not included. The table records nearly 200,000 clones, 80% to 90% of them present only once. Input material: peripheral blood. The receptors shown here come from a human donor in a cohort sampled during active COVID-19. CDR3s include the opening cysteine and the closing phenylalanine or tryptophan. The D gene is left open where the match is weak. A clone size is listed for some rows: how often the clone was seen (once, few, many), or a class if it is expanded.

abundance: .
j_gene: TRBJ1-2
d_gene: .
v_gene: TRBV19
CDR3nt: TGTGCCAGTAGACTAGAGGGCTACACCTTC
CDR3aa: CASRLEGYTF

abundance: .
j_gene: TRBJ1-6
d_gene: TRBD1
v_gene: TRBV5-1
CDR3nt: TGCGCCAGCAGCGCTGATTCGGGACAGGGTGGTTCGGCCCTCCACTTT
CDR3aa: CASSADSGQGGSALHF

abundance: few
j_gene: TRBJ2-7
d_gene: TRBD2
v_gene: TRBV11-2
CDR3nt: TGTGCCAGCAGCCCGACCAGCGGGAGACGATACGAGCAGTACTTC
CDR3aa: CASSPTSGRRYEQYF

abundance: .
j_gene: TRBJ2-5
d_gene: .
v_gene: TRBV29-1
CDR3nt: TGCAGCGTTGAGGAGCTGCAGCAAGAGACCCAGTACTTC
CDR3aa: CSVEELQQETQYF

abundance: once
j_gene: TRBJ1-4
d_gene: .
v_gene: TRBV5-1
CDR3nt: TGCGCCAGCAGCTTGGGTCTCGCAGGGAATTCAGCTAATGAAAAACTGTTTTTT
CDR3aa: CASSLGLAGNSANEKLFF

abundance: once
j_gene: TRBJ1-5
d_gene: .
v_gene: TRBV19
CDR3nt: TGTGCCAGTAGTATACTAGGCAATCAGCCCCAGCATTTT
CDR3aa: CASSILGNQPQHF

abundance: .
j_gene: TRBJ1-3
d_gene: TRBD1
v_gene: TRBV5-4
CDR3nt: TGTGCCAGCAGCAAGGGACAGGGTCCTTCTGGAAACACCATATATTTT
CDR3aa: CASSKGQGPSGNTIYF

abundance: .
j_gene: TRBJ1-1
d_gene: .
v_gene: TRBV11-2
CDR3nt: TGTGCCAGCAGCTTAGCGGTGACAGTCGACACTGAAGCTTTCTTT
CDR3aa: CASSLAVTVDTEAFF

abundance: .
j_gene: TRBJ1-1
d_gene: .
v_gene: TRBV6-6
CDR3nt: TGTGCCAGCATACGGTGGACTGAAGCTTTCTTT
CDR3aa: CASIRWTEAFF

abundance: once
j_gene: TRBJ2-5
d_gene: TRBD2
v_gene: TRBV5-8
CDR3nt: TGTGCCAGCAGCTTGGAACTAGCGGGGGGCCAGGGAGAGACCCAGTACTTC
CDR3aa: CASSLELAGGQGETQYF

abundance: .
j_gene: TRBJ1-1
d_gene: .
v_gene: TRBV2
CDR3nt: TGTGCCAGCAGTGTTTCGACGGGGGCTTTCTTT
CDR3aa: CASSVSTGAFF

abundance: .
j_gene: TRBJ2-2
d_gene: TRBD1
v_gene: TRBV4-2
CDR3nt: TGTGCCAGCAGCCAAGATGGGACAGGGCGCGGCGGGGAGCTGTTTTTT
CDR3aa: CASSQDGTGRGGELFF

abundance: once
j_gene: TRBJ1-5
d_gene: .
v_gene: TRBV2
CDR3nt: TGTGCCAGCAGTGAAGGGCGGGCACAGCCCCAGCATTTT
CDR3aa: CASSEGRAQPQHF

abundance: .
j_gene: TRBJ2-5
d_gene: .
v_gene: TRBV5-8
CDR3nt: TGTGCCAGCAGCTTGGTGCGGACACAGGAGACCCAGTACTTC
CDR3aa: CASSLVRTQETQYF

abundance: many
j_gene: TRBJ1-1
d_gene: TRBD1
v_gene: TRBV10-3
CDR3nt: TGTGCCATCAGCACGACAGGGTCGGACACTGAAGCTTTCTTT
CDR3aa: CAISTTGSDTEAFF

abundance: .
j_gene: TRBJ2-2
d_gene: .
v_gene: TRBV5-1
CDR3nt: TGCGCCAGCAGCTTGGAGTCAGTCACCGGGGAGCTGTTTTTT
CDR3aa: CASSLESVTGELFF

abundance: .
j_gene: TRBJ1-2
d_gene: TRBD1
v_gene: TRBV24-1
CDR3nt: TGTGCCACCAGTGATGGGGACAGGGACTTGGGGGGCTACACCTTC
CDR3aa: CATSDGDRDLGGYTF

abundance: .
j_gene: TRBJ2-3
d_gene: TRBD2
v_gene: TRBV5-1
CDR3nt: TGCGCCAGCAGCTCCGGACTAGCGGGATCAGATACGCAGTATTTT
CDR3aa: CASSSGLAGSDTQYF

abundance: .
j_gene: TRBJ1-2
d_gene: TRBD1
v_gene: TRBV5-4
CDR3nt: TGTGCCAGCAGCCGGGACAGGGGGGAGGGTAGCGGCTACACCTTC
CDR3aa: CASSRDRGEGSGYTF

abundance: few
j_gene: TRBJ2-5
d_gene: TRBD2
v_gene: TRBV4-2
CDR3nt: TGTGCCAGCAGCCAATCCTCTAGCGGGGGAGAGACCCAGTACTTC
CDR3aa: CASSQSSSGGETQYF

abundance: .
j_gene: TRBJ2-2
d_gene: .
v_gene: TRBV18
CDR3nt: TGTGCCAGCTCACCAGGGGCCGGCGGGGAGCTGTTTTTT
CDR3aa: CASSPGAGGELFF

abundance: .
j_gene: TRBJ2-7
d_gene: TRBD1
v_gene: TRBV6-5
CDR3nt: TGTGCCAGCAGTTACACCGGGACAGGTGGACAGTACTTC
CDR3aa: CASSYTGTGGQYF

abundance: .
j_gene: TRBJ2-7
d_gene: .
v_gene: TRBV28
CDR3nt: TGTGCCAGCAGTGAACTTAGCGTTTACGAGCAGTACTTC
CDR3aa: CASSELSVYEQYF